A single T cell receptor (beta chain) is shown here with its context. This clone was recorded a few times. Its antigen is not yet known. Nothing much larger sits one base from this clone, and base qualities are not available. This specimen belongs to a study of blood T cell repertoires in COVID-19 (dated by TCRdb to the early 2020s). Concerning the study at large: Collaborator samples came from the United States, Italy and Spain and covered acute and convalescent phases of COVID-19. The material from the prospective study consisted of cDNA or gDNA derived from T cells, B-cell-depleted T cells, or PBMCs. Deeply sampled blood TCRbeta repertoires from subjects exposed to, actively infected with, or recovered from COVID-19 were included in the dataset. The repertoires were released in a freely available public database meant as a resource for research on the immune response to SARS-CoV-2. Samples were obtained from the ongoing ImmuneRACE study (first 160 participants) and from about 1,300 subjects provided by 6 global collaborators. Sample metadata almost always included a de-identified subject ID, COVID-19 status, age in years and sex. Where available, HLA class I and class II types were obtained from metadata supplied by the sample provider rather than from assay-based typing. The paper's findings and limits, for the study overall: Clinical and demographic metadata were provided uncurated, with the amount varying by source and participant.

The immunoSEQ Assay, a bias-controlled multiplex PCR, was used to amplify TCRbeta CDR3 regions from genomic DNA. On the study's bioinformatics: Nucleated cell counts per sample were estimated from amplification of reference gene primers within the assay. To quantify the absolute abundance of each unique TCRbeta CDR3 rearrangement, sequence reads were collapsed and filtered. Productive Simpson clonality was computed per sample as the square root of Simpson's diversity index over productive rearrangements. In its TCRdb copy, this immuneACCESS table keeps in-frame sequences only and misses some clones. Where compared with another copy, unresolved V genes explain less than half of these, and the others have no known cause. From that table come the V and J calls and clone size; the DNA was used to work out D and trimming. Counted in this sample were about 120,000 clones; 70% to 90% of them appeared once. About 3.8% of the sample is taken by the ten largest.

Each collaborating institution followed its own protocols to collect whole blood in K2EDTA tubes. Collaborator samples were shipped for TCRbeta analysis as frozen whole blood, isolated PBMCs, or DNA extracted from either sample type. The sequence was collected from a man between 60 and 75 years old with acute or convalescent COVID-19. The sample was peripheral blood.

The CDR3 reads CSASGEVQYF. The sequenced DNA is TGCAGTGCTAGTGGGGAGGTGCAGTACTTC. The V and J genes are TRBV20-1 and TRBJ2-7; a tentative D match to TRBD2 spans 6 bases. From cysteine to phenylalanine, the CDR3 is 10 amino acids long. Only the CDR3 part of the read is kept: 30 bases, read in frame from the first base. CDR1 DFQATT and CDR2 SNEGSKA were looked up in the germline V gene (reference sequence). Cut back by 3 bases and 9 bases, the V and J ends lie 9 bases apart.